These T cell receptor beta chains were read from a single sample in a study of T cells in Graves' hyperthyroidism and ophthalmopathy. TCRdb independently ran MiXCR on the multiplex PCR reads; one entry per CDR3 protein. This table has a few hundred thousand distinct CDR3 sequences, 14% appearing once. Sequencing used blood. The receptors here all came from a woman between 25 and 40 years old with Graves' hyperthyroidism that later progressed to Graves' ophthalmopathy. CDR3s include the opening cysteine and the closing phenylalanine or tryptophan.

TRBV11-2 CASSPRTGGFDTEAFF
TRBV29-1 CSVEESVAGAEQYF
TRBV12-3/TRBV12-4 CASSFTSHYGYTF
TRBV6-1 CASIAGGPTNRQYF
TRBV9 CASSVVPEGRGEAFF
TRBV12-3/TRBV12-4 CASSSTGSLGGYTF
TRBV15 CATSRWGLAGPNAGELFF
TRBV6-1 CASSYELLGSYEQYF
TRBV2 CASRRSGVYEQYF
TRBV10-3 CATRGGDPGKLFF
TRBV5-1 CASSSNGTQGSGVGANTGELFF
TRBV15 CATSSKTGGERTEAFF
TRBV20-1 CSAVRDPAGTEAFF
TRBV12-3/TRBV12-4 CASSFLAGGGNNEQFF
TRBV12-3/TRBV12-4 CASSLGGARNNEQFF
TRBV28 CASSLAGKLNTEAFF
TRBV18 CASSPPQVGTEAFF
TRBV28 CASSYTGPTLGGYTF
TRBV27 CASSPRLDYEQYF
TRBV24-1 CATSRSTGGETQYF
TRBV7-2 CASSLGGFGRSLQETQYF
TRBV7-9 CASSTGTSGIGEQYF
TRBV9 CASSVFPLQGTQYF
TRBV24-1 CATSVDRNYGYTF
TRBV30 CAWSARGRAEVFF
TRBV29-1 CNVVTGSTDTQYF
TRBV5-1 CASSLNTGVTYNEQFF
TRBV7-2 CASSLNGQGNTDTQYF
TRBV19 CASAWDSSYEQYF
TRBV5-4 CASSLRDSLAEKLFF
TRBV7-2 CASTLTSGRASLDEQFF
TRBV2 CASSEPGTAYGYTF
TRBV13 CASSLGQGPGANVLTF
TRBV27 CASSSSPLNEQFF
TRBV19 CASSMGQGAGGRFQRDTQYF
TRBV29-1 CSGGGQDHGYTF
TRBV7-2 CASSLQGGDYGYTF
TRBV27 CASRDGSNYGYTF
TRBV27 CASSLDLASNQPQHF
TRBV11-2 CASSELYEQYF
TRBV4-2 CASSQEGTGATNEKLFF
TRBV27 CASSNPGQRDPPLHF
TRBV28 CASWDRSNEQYF
TRBV12-3/TRBV12-4 CASSPRSGGGDTQYF
TRBV7-2 CANSSAPRDGKYGYTF
TRBV10-3 CAISERTGGYGEQYF
TRBV12-5 CASGFVQGYNSPLHF
TRBV2 CASTRGAGSYTF
TRBV5-1 CASSLGTNNQPQHF
TRBV7-9 CASSAPPLRESSYEQYF